This is a list of T cell receptor beta chains from one sample in a study of spatial heterogeneity in lung cancer. TCRdb re-called the 5' RACE reads with MiXCR, one entry per CDR3 protein. The table has 13,000 to 15,000 distinct CDR3 sequences, under 14% seen once; the top ten hold roughly a third. The source was PBMCs, collected at surgery. These receptors were obtained from a female donor with early-stage non-small cell lung cancer. CDR3s include the opening cysteine and the closing phenylalanine or tryptophan. Each record gives: J gene, clone size, D gene, V gene, CDR3 protein, CDR3 DNA. The D gene is left open where the match is weak. Size tells how often a clone was seen (once, few, many) or the class of an expanded clone, and some rows leave it out.

J gene: TRBJ1-5; clone size: few; D gene: NA; V gene: TRBV5-6; CDR3 protein: CASSLGSVNQPQHF; CDR3 DNA: TGTGCCAGCAGCTTGGGTTCTGTAAATCAGCCCCAGCATTTT
J gene: TRBJ1-2; clone size: NA; D gene: NA; V gene: TRBV7-9; CDR3 protein: CASSLEQATNYGYTF; CDR3 DNA: TGTGCCAGCAGCTTAGAACAGGCCACTAACTATGGCTACACCTTC
J gene: TRBJ1-1; clone size: NA; D gene: NA; V gene: TRBV12-3/TRBV12-4; CDR3 protein: CASSFLTGKAFF; CDR3 DNA: TGTGCCAGCAGTTTTTTGACAGGAAAAGCTTTCTTT
J gene: TRBJ2-7; clone size: many; D gene: NA; V gene: TRBV10-3; CDR3 protein: CAISEPGGSYEQYF; CDR3 DNA: TGTGCCATCAGTGAGCCGGGGGGCAGCTACGAGCAGTACTTC
J gene: TRBJ1-5; clone size: many; D gene: TRBD1; V gene: TRBV20-1; CDR3 protein: CSARVPGQRRNQPQHF; CDR3 DNA: TGCAGTGCTAGAGTGCCGGGACAGAGGCGCAATCAGCCCCAGCATTTT
J gene: TRBJ2-3; clone size: many; D gene: NA; V gene: TRBV11-2; CDR3 protein: CASSSGYTDTQYF; CDR3 DNA: TGTGCCAGCAGCTCAGGATACACAGATACGCAGTATTTT
J gene: TRBJ2-5; clone size: many; D gene: NA; V gene: TRBV12-3/TRBV12-4; CDR3 protein: CASSLIPSQETQYF; CDR3 DNA: TGTGCCAGCAGTTTAATTCCCTCCCAAGAGACCCAGTACTTC
J gene: TRBJ1-4; clone size: many; D gene: NA; V gene: TRBV29-1; CDR3 protein: CSVGSEKLFF; CDR3 DNA: TGCAGCGTTGGAAGTGAAAAACTGTTTTTT
J gene: TRBJ2-2; clone size: many; D gene: NA; V gene: TRBV6-5; CDR3 protein: CASSYSAWATGELFF; CDR3 DNA: TGTGCCAGCAGTTATTCCGCCTGGGCCACCGGGGAGCTGTTTTTT
J gene: TRBJ2-3; clone size: medium-sized; D gene: NA; V gene: TRBV29-1; CDR3 protein: CSLEGGSTDTQYF; CDR3 DNA: TGCAGCCTTGAGGGCGGAAGCACAGATACGCAGTATTTT
J gene: TRBJ1-5; clone size: NA; D gene: NA; V gene: TRBV21-1; CDR3 protein: CASSKGHKMYSNQPQHF; CDR3 DNA: TGTGCCAGCAGCAAAGGCCACAAGATGTATAGCAATCAGCCCCAGCATTTT
J gene: TRBJ2-5; clone size: medium-sized; D gene: NA; V gene: TRBV6-1; CDR3 protein: CASLRDRGTQYF; CDR3 DNA: TGTGCCAGCTTGAGGGACCGGGGGACCCAGTACTTC
J gene: TRBJ1-6; clone size: many; D gene: TRBD1; V gene: TRBV7-2; CDR3 protein: CASSPSGTGGWSPLHF; CDR3 DNA: TGTGCCAGCAGCCCATCCGGGACAGGGGGCTGGTCACCCCTCCACTTT
J gene: TRBJ2-5; clone size: many; D gene: TRBD2; V gene: TRBV24-1; CDR3 protein: CATSGAGEETQYF; CDR3 DNA: TGTGCCACCAGTGGAGCGGGGGAAGAGACCCAGTACTTC